A single sample is the source of the 8 T cell receptor beta chains below, sequenced in a study of CD8 T cells in ankylosing spondylitis. Overall study results and limits: About 8 highly homologous variants formed a TCR beta motif that appeared characteristic of ankylosing spondylitis blood.

Each CDR3 protein gets one entry after TCRdb re-called the 5' RACE reads with MiXCR. The sample shows 350,000 or so distinct CDR3 sequences, 6.5% to 10% of them seen only once. Their antigen targets remain unknown. Sequenced sample: blood, either unsorted or a sorted T cell fraction (not recorded which). These receptor sequences come from a male donor with ankylosing spondylitis.

This clonotype appeared a few times. DNA for the CDR3: TGTGCCAGCAGCGAAGAAACAGGGCAAGAGACCCAGTACTTC. It is translated as CASSEETGQETQYF. The chain joins TRBV7-2 to TRBJ2-5; a possible D gene is TRBD1 (6 bases). The germline CDR1 and CDR2 sequences are SGHTA and FQGNSA. The CDR3 sequence is 14 residues long. V was cut by 5 bases and J by 2 bases, with 12 bases left in between.

The J gene is TRBJ1-5, the V gene TRBV27, with 9 bases lining up with TRBD1. The CDR3 covers 16 residues. The V gene end was trimmed by 6 bases and the J gene end by 4 bases; junction bases not matched to a gene: 10. CDR1 is MNHEY, CDR2 SMNVEV, per germline (reference sequence). The CDR3 DNA sequence: TGTGCCAGCAGGTATACGTACAGGGGGCCAAATCAGCCCCAGCATTTT. Its protein is CASRYTYRGPNQPQHF.

This clonotype was seen only a few times. This chain uses TRBV24-1 with TRBJ2-7; D tentatively reads TRBD1 or TRBD2 (7 bases each). CDR3 length: 16 amino acids. With 1 base removed from V and 9 bases from J, the gap between germline ends came to 21 bases. CDR1 and CDR2 from the germline V gene are KGHDR and SFDVKD. For the CDR3, the DNA is TGTGCCACCAGTGATTTTGGGCCAGGGGGGACTACCGTGCAGTACTTC. Translating it yields CATSDFGPGGTTVQYF.

Many counts were recorded for this clonotype. The rearrangement joins TRBV28 to TRBJ2-5; tentatively, D is TRBD1 or TRBD2 (5 bases each). Trimming removed 2 bases from V and 5 bases from J, with 18 bases in between. The CDR3 runs 16 residues. The germline CDR1 and CDR2 sequences are MDHEN and SYDVKM. DNA for the CDR3: TGTGCCAGCAGTTTACCTCTGGGACGCGTCCAGGAGACCCAGTACTTC. Translating it yields CASSLPLGRVQETQYF. Together with reference TRBV28 and TRBJ2-5, the CDR3 gives the full variable domain: DVKVTQSSRYLVKRTGEKVFLECVQDMDHENMFWYRQDPGLGLRLIYFSYDVKMKEKGDIPEGYSVSREKKERFSLILESASTNQTSMYLCASSLPLGRVQETQYFGPGTRLLVL.

This clonotype occurred many times. This sequence joins TRBV29-1 and TRBJ2-1, with no clear D. V lost 3 bases, J lost 2 bases, and 5 bases lay in between. Germline loops: CDR1 SQVTM, CDR2 ANQGSEA. The CDR3 loop spans 12 amino acids. CDR3 residues: CSVEVAYNEQFF. The CDR3 DNA reads TGCAGCGTTGAGGTGGCCTACAATGAGCAGTTCTTC.

There are many counts of this clonotype. J is TRBJ2-3 and V is TRBV3-1; no firm D call. Looked up from germline, CDR1 is LGHDT and CDR2 is YNNKEL (reference sequence). CDR3 length: 12 residues. V was pared by 4 bases and J by 5 bases, with 7 bases between. The CDR3 nucleotides read TGTGCCAGCAGCCCACTGCGAGATACGCAGTATTTT. Protein product: CASSPLRDTQYF.

In this sample, this clonotype turned up many times. The chain uses TRBV12-3 or TRBV12-4 and TRBJ1-5; D gene unclear. The ends were cut back, 0 bases at V and 0 bases at J, with 9 bases in the middle. CDR3 length: 16 amino acids. This CDR3 is CASSLAPGSSNQPQHF. The CDR3 DNA follows: TGTGCCAGCAGTTTAGCGCCGGGGTCTAGCAATCAGCCCCAGCATTTT.

The chain combines TRBV2 with TRBJ2-5; TRBD2 aligns across 7 bases. This CDR3 is 13 amino acids long. V lost 5 bases to trimming and J lost 5 bases; unmatched junction nucleotides: 5. Germline V gives CDR1 SNHLY, CDR2 FYNNEI. The CDR3 sequence is CASSTGLPETQYF. The CDR3 region has the DNA TGTGCCAGCAGTACGGGACTACCGGAGACCCAGTACTTC.